This T cell receptor beta chain originates from a study of blood T cell repertoires in COVID-19 (dated by TCRdb to about 2020). In terms of the full investigation: The collaborator samples originated in the United States, Italy and Spain and spanned the acute and convalescent phases of COVID-19. The material from the prospective study consisted of cDNA or gDNA derived from T cells, B-cell-depleted T cells, or PBMCs. The dataset comprised deeply sampled blood TCRbeta repertoires from subjects exposed to, actively infected with, or recovered from COVID-19. The repertoires were released in a freely available public database meant as a resource for research on the immune response to SARS-CoV-2. Samples were obtained from the ongoing ImmuneRACE study (first 160 participants) and from some 1,300 subjects provided by 6 global collaborators. Nearly every sample came with metadata listing a de-identified subject ID, COVID-19 status, age in years and sex. Where available, HLA class I and class II types were taken from metadata supplied by the sample provider and were not determined by assay-based typing. On the study overall, not on this receptor specifically: The amount of clinical and demographic metadata varied by source and participant and was provided uncurated.

Participants in the prospective study were aged about 18 to 100 years, lived in some 24 United States geographic areas, and enrolled through a virtual design. To assign participants to cohorts, the prospective study relied on clinical history that participants themselves reported in a screening survey and a study questionnaire. Recovered participants in ImmuneRACE Cohort 3 were defined as having two consecutive negative NP/OP PCR tests, clearance from a healthcare professional, or resolution of symptoms. In the prospective study, whole blood, serum and a nasopharyngeal or oropharyngeal swab were collected from each participant by mobile phlebotomists. Over a roughly 2-month period, participants in the prospective study had the option of providing additional blood draws and questionnaires. Before DNA extraction, blood samples from the prospective study were shipped at room temperature or frozen.

Measured from the cysteine to the phenylalanine, the CDR3 is 14 residues long. Only the CDR3 part of the read is kept: 42 bases, read in frame from the first base. Trimming accounts for 3 bases at V and 7 bases at J, while the number of junction bases matched to no gene is 5. CDR1 and CDR2 (SGDLS, YYNGEE) derive from the germline V gene. About this clone itself: The antigen it recognizes is unknown. No per-base quality is available; no much larger clone lies one base away.

TCRbeta CDR3 regions were amplified from genomic DNA by means of the immunoSEQ Assay, a bias-controlled multiplex PCR. On the authors' methods: The number of nucleated cells in each sample was estimated from the amplification of reference gene primers within the assay. Sequence reads were collapsed and filtered to measure the absolute abundance of every unique TCRbeta CDR3 rearrangement. For each sample, productive Simpson clonality was calculated by taking the square root of Simpson's diversity index across productive rearrangements. In its TCRdb copy, this immuneACCESS table keeps in-frame sequences only and misses some clones. Where compared with another copy, unresolved V genes explain less than half of these, and the others have no known cause. V, J and clone size derive from that table, while D and trimming were established from the DNA sequence. This sample holds under 250,000 clones; more than 75% were observed only once. The top ten constitute around 1.8% of the sample.

Input material: PBMCs or T cells enriched from blood (not recorded which). The V and J genes are TRBV9 and TRBJ1-4; 8 bases in between match TRBD1. This receptor was identified in a man aged 40-49 years who had recovered from COVID-19. The nucleotide sequence is given as TGTGCCAGCAGCGGCAGGGGGCTGTCTGAAAAACTGTTTTTT. Its protein product is CASSGRGLSEKLFF.